This T cell receptor beta chain was obtained from a study of regulatory T cells in long-lasting Graves disease. The time point denotes: persistent/refractory GD, antithyroid drugs over 5 years with positive TRAb. From RNA extracted from PBMCs, the TCR library was made. The germline V gene has CDR1 DFQATT and CDR2 SNEGSKA (reference sequence). This CDR3 contains 14 residues. Trimming took off 2 bases at V and 2 bases at J, with 12 bases between the two ends. This clonotype was seen more than once but under ten times. CDR3 regions were amplified by Arm-PCR using iRepertoire HTBI primers to build TCR beta libraries. TCRdb passed the multiplex PCR reads through MiXCR, listing each CDR3 protein once. The sample has about 660,000 distinct CDR3 sequences, about 30% seen once.

The sample here was peripheral blood mononuclear cells (PBMCs), taken when the disease was refractory, from a patient treated with antithyroid drugs. The gene calls are TRBV20-1 and TRBJ2-5; D not certain. This receptor was identified in a female donor with Graves disease. The CDR3 sequence: CSARPEQSQETQYF. CDR3 nucleotide sequence: TGCAGTGCTAGACCCGAACAATCGCAAGAGACCCAGTACTTC.